What follows are 5 T cell receptor beta chains derived from one specimen sequenced in a study of lymphopenia after photon versus proton radiotherapy. Only in-frame clones appear in the TCRdb table, and some are missing; sequencing was by immunoSEQ multiplex PCR. The data hold 150,000 to 200,000 clones, with roughly nine tenths observed a single time. This specimen was peripheral blood, taken from a patient treated with photon-based radiotherapy. These receptors were taken from a man between 50 and 59 years old with gastric cancer.

The rearrangement joins TRBV28 to TRBJ1-2; no reliable D call. Trimming cost V 7 bases and J 3 bases, with 9 bases left between them. Germline CDR1 reads MDHEN; CDR2 reads SYDVKM. The CDR3 is 12 residues long. The CDR3, as DNA: TGTGCCAGCATGGCGTCACACTATGGCTACACCTTC. Protein: CASMASHYGYTF.

Only a few counts were recorded for this clone. The rearrangement links TRBV5-6 to TRBJ2-7, with 15 positions matching TRBD2. V was clipped by 4 bases and J by 0 bases; unmatched bases: 8. This CDR3 has 18 residues. In germline, CDR1 is SGHDT, CDR2 YYEEEE. In DNA, the CDR3 is TGTGCCAGCAGCCCGATAGGACTAGCGGGAGGGGACTCCTACGAGCAGTACTTC. Its translation is CASSPIGLAGGDSYEQYF. Together with reference TRBV5-6 and TRBJ2-7, the CDR3 gives the full variable domain: DAGVTQSPTHLIKTRGQQVTLRCSPKSGHDTVSWYQQALGQGPQFIFQYYEEEERQRGNFPDRFSGHQFPNYSSELNVNALLLGDSALYLCASSPIGLAGGDSYEQYFGPGTRLTVT.

This clone was seen a few times. This rearrangement joins TRBV6-1 to TRBJ2-3, with 10 bases that match TRBD1. With 7 bases clipped from V and 1 base from J, the junction kept 5 bases outside the gene matches. Germline V CDR1 and CDR2: MNHNS, SASEGT. The CDR3 has 15 residues. The CDR3 region has the DNA TGTGCCAGCACCCCCGGGACAGGGGGCACAGATACGCAGTATTTT. It encodes CASTPGTGGTDTQYF.

V gene TRBV5-1 combines with J gene TRBJ2-7, with D possibly being TRBD1 or TRBD2 (6 bases each). The CDR3 runs to 16 residues. V was trimmed by 3 bases and J by 3 bases, leaving 19 bases between them. Germline V gene data show CDR1 as SGHRS and CDR2 as YFSETQ. The CDR3 region is CASSSGAASLNYEQYF. As DNA, the CDR3 is TGCGCCAGCAGCTCGGGGGCGGCGAGTTTAAACTACGAGCAGTACTTC.

The rearrangement links TRBV6-1 to TRBJ1-4; 11 bases line up with TRBD1. The V gene end was trimmed by 6 bases and the J gene end by 6 bases; junction bases not matched to a gene: 3. CDR3 size: 14 residues. CDR1 and CDR2 (germline): MNHNS, SASEGT. The CDR3 nucleotides read TGTGCCAGCAGCAGGGACAGGGGGGATGAAAAACTGTTTTTT. It specifies CASSRDRGDEKLFF.